The 5 T cell receptor beta chains reported below all come from one sample, sequenced in a study of CD8+ T cells in alopecia areata. Reverse transcription of extracted RNA yielded cDNA, which provided the sequencing template. Measured with immunoSEQ multiplex PCR; TCRdb has only the in-frame clones, and not every one. The profile shows 150,000 or so clones, roughly 50% of them singletons. The sample consisted of CD4+ T cells sorted from blood. Source of these receptors: a human donor with alopecia areata.

This clone occurred a few times. The J gene is TRBJ2-7, the V gene TRBV29-1, with 9 bases aligning to TRBD1. The CDR3 is made up of 15 amino acids. The germline gives CDR1 SQVTM, CDR2 ANQGSEA. The V segment lost 6 bases and the J segment 5 bases; nucleotides outside the gene matches: 14. CDR3 nucleotides: TGCAGCGTGGGTGGGGGACAGGGCCTCGCTCACGAGCAGTACTTC. Protein product: CSVGGGQGLAHEQYF.

CDR3 residues: CSALTNEQFF. The CDR3 DNA reads TGCAGTGCCCTCACCAATGAGCAGTTCTTC. The rearrangement joins TRBV20-1 to TRBJ2-1; no clear D. V lost 6 bases to trimming and J lost 6 bases, with 6 bases between them. The CDR3 spans 10 residues. Germline V lookup: CDR1 DFQATT, CDR2 SNEGSKA (reference sequence).

The genes are TRBV2 and TRBJ2-7; D is possibly TRBD1 (5 bases). CDR3 length: 16 amino acids. V lost 6 bases, J lost 2 bases, and 20 bases lay in between. Germline values: CDR1 SNHLY, CDR2 FYNNEI. The CDR3 coding sequence is TGTGCCAGCAGCGACCCGTGGGTACAGGAAGCCTACGAGCAGTACTTC. It is translated as CASSDPWVQEAYEQYF.

This clone was detected only a few times. The rearrangement joins TRBV23-1 to TRBJ2-7; D not resolved. TRBV23-1 is an ORF for which the function is uncertain. This CDR3 comprises 13 residues. V was cut by 4 bases and J by 2 bases, with 9 bases left in between. The CDR3 region has the DNA TGCGCCAGCAGTCCGACGATTACCTACGAGCAGTACTTC. Its translation: CASSPTITYEQYF.

This chain links TRBV28 with TRBJ1-2, with D perhaps TRBD1 (6 bases). The CDR3 consists of 14 residues. The V gene lost 5 bases and the J gene lost 4 bases, with 14 bases spanning the gap. Germline CDR1 and CDR2: MDHEN and SYDVKM. The CDR3 spells CASSTPQGSYGYTF. Written as DNA, the CDR3 is TGTGCCAGCAGTACGCCACAGGGCAGCTATGGCTACACCTTC.